Following are 19 T cell receptor beta chains from one sample sequenced in a study of beta chain features in type 1 diabetes. Expressed TCRB transcripts were sequenced after all isolated RNA was converted to cDNA. Assay: immunoSEQ multiplex PCR; the TCRdb copy retains only in-frame clones and omits some. The sample holds about 340,000 clones, about 13% seen once. Their recognized antigens are unknown. Study-wide results and limits: Across all four CD4+ subsets, people with type 1 diabetes showed modestly shorter TCRB CDR3s.

Sequenced input: naive CD4+ T cells from blood. Every receptor here comes from a woman younger than 35 with type 1 diabetes.

This chain links TRBV19 with TRBJ1-2, with D possibly matching TRBD1 (5 bases). The ends were cut back, 2 bases at V and 2 bases at J, with 15 bases in the middle. The CDR3 covers 16 residues. CDR1 and CDR2 from the germline V gene are LNHDA and SQIVND (reference sequence). CDR3 sequence reads: CASSIPLRDWNYGYTF. CDR3 nucleotide sequence: TGTGCCAGTAGTATACCCCTGAGGGACTGGAACTATGGCTACACCTTC.

This clone was picked up a small number of times. V gene TRBV7-9 combines with J gene TRBJ1-1; no clear D gene. Per germline, CDR1 SEHNR and CDR2 FQNEAQ (reference sequence). V was shortened by 3 bases and J by 1 base, with 12 bases between the two germline ends. The CDR3 length is 15 residues. This CDR3 is CASSFGQLSNTEAFF. Written as DNA, the CDR3 is TGTGCCAGCAGCTTTGGGCAGCTATCGAACACTGAAGCTTTCTTT.

This clone was found a few times. V is TRBV28 and J is TRBJ2-7; D is possibly TRBD1 (6 bases). The V gene's germline CDR1 is MDHEN and CDR2 SYDVKM. Trimming stripped 4 bases from V and 2 bases from J, with 12 bases between. The CDR3 sequence is 14 residues long. This CDR3 reads CASSSGQRTYEQYF. Here the CDR3 DNA reads TGTGCCAGCAGTTCCGGACAGCGTACCTACGAGCAGTACTTC.

This rearrangement joins TRBV27 to TRBJ2-2; 9 nucleotides match TRBD1. This CDR3 region has 18 residues. V shed 2 bases and J 3 bases; nucleotides not matched to a gene: 10. Germline CDR1 and CDR2: MNHEY and SMNVEV (reference sequence). DNA for the CDR3: TGTGCCAGCAGTTTACCCCCCCGGGACAGGGTATACACCGGGGAGCTGTTTTTT. Translating it yields CASSLPPRDRVYTGELFF.

This chain's CDR3 is CASSLTGGETQYF. The DNA of the CDR3 is TGCGCCAGCAGCCTGACAGGAGGAGAGACCCAGTACTTC. This sequence joins TRBV4-1 and TRBJ2-5, with a tentative D call TRBD1 (6 bases). This CDR3 spans 13 amino acids. Germline CDR1 and CDR2: MGHRA and YSYEKL. Deletions cut 4 bases from V and 4 bases from J, with 10 bases between.

This clone came up a few times. The V call is TRBV30, the J call TRBJ1-1; the D is unclear. V was cut by 4 bases and J by 3 bases, with 9 bases left in between. This CDR3 has 12 residues. CDR1 is GTSNPN and CDR2 is SVGIG in the germline V gene (reference sequence). The CDR3 loop is CAWTDTHTEAFF. The CDR3 DNA follows: TGTGCCTGGACTGACACCCACACTGAAGCTTTCTTT.

This clone occurred a few times. V usage is TRBV5-1 and J usage is TRBJ2-7, with TRBD2 as a possible D gene (7 bases). Looked up from germline, CDR1 is SGHRS and CDR2 is YFSETQ. This CDR3 comprises 15 residues. The V and J ends lost 3 bases and 3 bases respectively, with 16 bases between them. CDR3 in amino acids: CASSWDARGGYEQYV. The DNA for the CDR3 is TGCGCCAGCAGCTGGGACGCGAGGGGGGGCTACGAGCAGTACGTC.

The sample holds a few counts of this clone. V is TRBV2 and J is TRBJ2-1; possibly TRBD1 for D (6 bases). Germline lookup yields CDR1 SNHLY and CDR2 FYNNEI. This CDR3 is 15 amino acids long. Trimming cost V 6 bases and J 2 bases, with 14 bases left between them. CDR3 region: CASRPDSTPYNEQFF. The CDR3 DNA follows: TGTGCCAGCAGACCGGACAGCACCCCCTACAATGAGCAGTTCTTC.

V and J are TRBV5-1 and TRBJ2-3, with TRBD2 matching over 8 bases. Trimming at V came to 7 bases and at J to 5 bases, leaving 12 bases not matched to a gene. This CDR3 has 15 amino acids. Germline-derived CDR1 and CDR2 are SGHRS and YFSETQ. The CDR3 bases are TGCGCCAGCGGCAGTAAAGCGGGAGATGGAGATACGCAGTATTTT. Protein sequence: CASGSKAGDGDTQYF.

This clone was counted a few times. The CDR3 region is CSVRENSGSDTQYF. The CDR3 region has the DNA TGCAGCGTTCGAGAGAATAGCGGGAGCGATACGCAGTATTTT. The genes are TRBV29-1 and TRBJ2-3; 9 positions match TRBD2. The V and J ends lost 5 bases and 6 bases, in that order; junction bases with no gene match: 9. CDR1 is SQVTM and CDR2 is ANQGSEA in the germline V gene. The CDR3 runs to 14 residues.

V usage is TRBV7-2 and J usage is TRBJ1-2, with 7 nucleotides matching TRBD1. The CDR3 has 14 residues. Germline V gene sequence: CDR1 SGHTA, CDR2 FQGNSA. V lost 3 bases to trimming and J lost 4 bases; unmatched junction nucleotides: 5. The CDR3 loop reads CASSFDRDGYGYTF. The DNA of the CDR3 is TGTGCCAGCAGCTTCGACAGGGATGGCTATGGCTACACCTTC.

This clone has just a few counts. The rearrangement joins TRBV6-6 to TRBJ2-3; D gene uncertain. Germline CDR1 and CDR2: MNHNY and SVGAGI (reference sequence). The CDR3 spans 14 residues. The V and J ends lost 2 bases and 1 base respectively, with 7 bases between them. DNA for the CDR3: TGTGCCAGCAGTTACAGCCACCGCACAGATACGCAGTATTTT. Translation gives CASSYSHRTDTQYF.

The V call is TRBV30, the J call TRBJ1-2; 8 nucleotides agree with TRBD1. V dropped 1 base and J dropped 8; count of bases not matched to a gene: 9. The CDR3 totals 14 residues. Germline V CDR1 and CDR2: GTSNPN, SVGIG (reference sequence). The CDR3 nucleotides read TGTGCCTGGAGTGCTCGACAGGGGTATAGCGGCTACACCTTC. It translates to CAWSARQGYSGYTF.

This clone was picked up a small number of times. J is TRBJ2-7 and V is TRBV21-1; no check of the table's D call, TRBD2, against the DNA was made. TRBV21-1 is a known pseudogene. The CDR3 has 16 amino acids. The DNA of the CDR3 is TGTGCCAGCAGGCCGGGACTAGCGGCCGAGACCTACGAGCAGTACGTC. Amino acid sequence: CASRPGLAAETYEQYV.

In this sample, this clone turned up a few times. The chain couples TRBV7-6 to TRBJ2-7; 7 bases fit TRBD1. This CDR3 spans 14 amino acids. Germline trimming cut 1 base from V and 3 bases from J; bases unmatched to any gene: 3. Germline V gives CDR1 SGHVS, CDR2 FNYEAQ. In nucleotides, the CDR3 is TGTGCCAGCAGCTTAGGGGGACAGAGCTACGAGCAGTACGTC. It encodes CASSLGGQSYEQYV.

The chain has TRBV9 and TRBJ2-3; 7 nucleotides agree with TRBD1. CDR1 SGDLS and CDR2 YYNGEE come from the germline V gene. The length of the CDR3 is 17 residues. V dropped 1 base and J dropped 0; count of bases not matched to a gene: 8. CDR3 in DNA: TGTGCCAGCAGCGTAACCTTAACAGGGGCGAGCACAGATACGCAGTATTTT. This sequence encodes CASSVTLTGASTDTQYF. The full variable domain, completed using reference TRBV9 and TRBJ2-3, is DSGVTQTPKHLITATGQRVTLRCSPRSGDLSVYWYQQSLDQGLQFLIQYYNGEERAKGNILERFSAQQFPDLHSELNLSSLELGDSALYFCASSVTLTGASTDTQYFGPGTRLTVL.

J is TRBJ2-2 and V is TRBV18; 8 bases are shared with TRBD2. The CDR3 has 16 residues. J was trimmed by 4 bases and V by 0 bases; bases with no gene match: 4. Germline V lookup: CDR1 KGHSH, CDR2 LQKENI. In DNA, the CDR3 is TGTGCCAGCTCACCACCTTGGCTAGCGGGCACCGGGGAGCTGTTTTTT. Translated, it gives CASSPPWLAGTGELFF.

This clone was detected only a few times. The J gene is TRBJ2-5, the V gene TRBV6-5; 7 nucleotides line up with TRBD1. The CDR3 totals 13 residues. Germline assignment: CDR1 MNHEY and CDR2 SVGAGI. With 10 bases clipped from V and 4 bases from J, the junction kept 9 bases outside the gene matches. CDR3 protein: CAIEDRALETQYF. For the CDR3, the DNA is TGTGCCATCGAAGACAGGGCATTAGAGACCCAGTACTTC.

This clone came up a few times. J is TRBJ2-7 and V is TRBV28; 10 bases agree with TRBD1. V lost 3 bases to trimming and J lost 3 bases; unmatched junction nucleotides: 8. The CDR3 loop spans 16 amino acids. CDR1 and CDR2 (germline): MDHEN, SYDVKM. Here the CDR3 DNA reads TGTGCCAGCAGTTTCCCCCTACGGGACAGGGGCTACGAGCAGTACTTC. It translates to CASSFPLRDRGYEQYF.